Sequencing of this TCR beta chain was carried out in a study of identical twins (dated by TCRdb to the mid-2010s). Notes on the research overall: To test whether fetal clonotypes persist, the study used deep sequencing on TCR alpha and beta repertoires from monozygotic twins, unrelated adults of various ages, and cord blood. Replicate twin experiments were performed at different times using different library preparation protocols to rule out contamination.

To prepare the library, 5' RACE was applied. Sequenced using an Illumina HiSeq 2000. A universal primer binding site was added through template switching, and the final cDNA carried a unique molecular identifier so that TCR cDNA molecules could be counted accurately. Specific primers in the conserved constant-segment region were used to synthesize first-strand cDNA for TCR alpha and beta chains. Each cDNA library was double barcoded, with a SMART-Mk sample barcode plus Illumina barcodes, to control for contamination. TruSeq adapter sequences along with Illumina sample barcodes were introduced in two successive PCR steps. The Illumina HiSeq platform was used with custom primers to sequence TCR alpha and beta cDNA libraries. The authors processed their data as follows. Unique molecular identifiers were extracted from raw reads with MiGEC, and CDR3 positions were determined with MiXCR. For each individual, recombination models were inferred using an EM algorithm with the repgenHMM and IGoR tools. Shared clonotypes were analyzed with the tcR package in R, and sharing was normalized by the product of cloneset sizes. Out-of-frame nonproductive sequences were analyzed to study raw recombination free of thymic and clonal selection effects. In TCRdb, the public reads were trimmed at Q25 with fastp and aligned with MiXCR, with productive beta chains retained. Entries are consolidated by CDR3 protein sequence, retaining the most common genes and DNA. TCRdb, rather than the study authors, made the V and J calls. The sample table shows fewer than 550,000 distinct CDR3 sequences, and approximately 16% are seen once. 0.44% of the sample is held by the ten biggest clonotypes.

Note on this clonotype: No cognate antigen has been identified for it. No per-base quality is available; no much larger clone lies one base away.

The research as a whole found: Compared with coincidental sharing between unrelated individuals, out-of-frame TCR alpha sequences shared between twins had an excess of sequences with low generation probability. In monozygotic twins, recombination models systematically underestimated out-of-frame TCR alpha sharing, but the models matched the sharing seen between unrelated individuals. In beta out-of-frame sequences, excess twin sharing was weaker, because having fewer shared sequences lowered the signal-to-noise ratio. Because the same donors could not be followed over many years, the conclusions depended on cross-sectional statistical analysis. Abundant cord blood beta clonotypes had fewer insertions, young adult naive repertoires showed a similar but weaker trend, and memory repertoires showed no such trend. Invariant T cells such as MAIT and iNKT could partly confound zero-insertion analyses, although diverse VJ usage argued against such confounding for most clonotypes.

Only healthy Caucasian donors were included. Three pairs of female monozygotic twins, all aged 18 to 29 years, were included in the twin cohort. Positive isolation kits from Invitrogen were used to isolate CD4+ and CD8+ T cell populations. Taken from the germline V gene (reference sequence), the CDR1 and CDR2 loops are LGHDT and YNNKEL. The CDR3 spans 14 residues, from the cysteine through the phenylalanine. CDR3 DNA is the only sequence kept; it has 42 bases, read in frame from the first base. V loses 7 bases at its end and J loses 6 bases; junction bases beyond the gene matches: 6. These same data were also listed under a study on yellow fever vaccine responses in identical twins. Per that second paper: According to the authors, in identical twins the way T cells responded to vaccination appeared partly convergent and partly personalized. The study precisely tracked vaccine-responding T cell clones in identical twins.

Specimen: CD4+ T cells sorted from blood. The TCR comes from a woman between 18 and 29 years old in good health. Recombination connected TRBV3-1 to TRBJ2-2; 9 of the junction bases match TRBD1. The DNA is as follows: TGTGCCAGCAACCGACAGGGGGGTCCCGGGGAGCTGTTTTTT. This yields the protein CASNRQGGPGELFF.